The rows below give T cell receptor beta chains drawn from one sample of a study of cytomegalovirus exposure and HLA in healthy donors. TCRdb's copy holds only in-frame clones and misses some; the assay was immunoSEQ multiplex PCR. Of some 200,000 clones detected, approximately 85% appear once; the ten largest clones hold roughly 0.73%. The sample taken for sequencing was PBMCs. The receptors were gathered from a woman between 18 and 30 years old in good health and CMV-seronegative. Each CDR3 is given with its conserved first and last residue. D genes are given only for firm matches. Only part of the rows carry a size: once, few, many, or a class if the clone is expanded.

TRBV7-9	TRBJ2-5	.	.	CASSPGTTRETQYF	TGTGCCAGCAGCCCAGGGACAACCCGAGAGACCCAGTACTTC
TRBV29-1	TRBJ2-1	TRBD2	.	CSVRTSGGVYNEQFF	TGCAGCGTTAGGACTAGCGGGGGGGTATACAATGAGCAGTTCTTC
TRBV15	TRBJ1-5	.	.	CATSRATGRPNQPQHF	TGTGCCACCAGCAGAGCCACAGGGCGCCCAAATCAGCCCCAGCATTTT
TRBV2	TRBJ1-2	.	.	CASSRDRGRENGYTF	TGTGCCAGCAGCCGCGATCGGGGAAGGGAGAATGGCTACACCTTC
TRBV6-5	TRBJ2-7	.	.	CASSLADYSYEQYF	TGTGCCAGCAGTTTGGCGGACTACTCCTACGAGCAGTACTTC
TRBV2	TRBJ2-1	TRBD2	.	CASSDKAGGDYNEQFF	TGTGCCAGCAGTGATAAAGCGGGGGGGGACTACAATGAGCAGTTCTTC
TRBV21-1	TRBJ1-4	.	.	CASSKVMTGTGEKLFF	TGTGCCAGCAGCAAAGTGATGACAGGGACGGGTGAAAAACTGTTTTTT
TRBV28	TRBJ2-3	TRBD2	.	CASSTSGRGSDTQYF	TGTGCCAGCAGTACTAGCGGGAGGGGCTCAGATACGCAGTATTTT
TRBV7-9	TRBJ1-1	.	.	CASSFDRRNTEAFF	TGTGCCAGCAGCTTTGACAGGCGGAACACTGAAGCTTTCTTT
TRBV7-3	TRBJ1-1	.	.	CASSSTTENTEAFF	TGTGCCAGCAGCTCGACGACAGAAAACACTGAAGCTTTCTTT
TRBV7-9	TRBJ2-7	TRBD1	.	CASSLVLGQGQEQYF	TGTGCCAGCAGCTTAGTCCTCGGACAGGGGCAGGAGCAGTACTTC
TRBV7-3	TRBJ1-2	.	once	CASSLAGEVGYTF	TGTGCCAGCAGCCTGGCAGGGGAAGTTGGCTACACCTTC
TRBV7-9	TRBJ2-1	TRBD2	.	CASSFVLAGDNEQFF	TGTGCCAGCAGCTTTGTGCTAGCGGGGGACAATGAGCAGTTCTTC
TRBV7-2	TRBJ1-4	TRBD1	once	CASSSTGGNEKLFF	TGTGCCAGCAGCTCGACAGGGGGAAATGAAAAACTGTTTTTT
TRBV9	TRBJ2-3	.	.	CASSVVSLPSTDTQYF	TGTGCCAGCAGCGTAGTTAGTCTCCCTAGCACAGATACGCAGTATTTT
TRBV6-5	TRBJ1-1	.	few	CATFAPLVQNTEAFF	TGTGCCACCTTCGCCCCACTAGTCCAAAACACTGAAGCTTTCTTT
TRBV30	TRBJ2-1	TRBD2	once	CAWSVYVTSVSYNEQFF	TGTGCCTGGAGTGTATATGTGACTAGCGTCTCCTACAATGAGCAGTTCTTC
TRBV28	TRBJ1-4	.	.	CASGLVGAGEKLFF	TGTGCCAGCGGCCTAGTGGGGGCAGGCGAAAAACTGTTTTTT
TRBV7-9	TRBJ1-2	.	.	CASSFLQESGYTF	TGTGCCAGCAGCTTTCTACAGGAGTCGGGCTACACCTTC
TRBV5-8	TRBJ1-5	TRBD1	once	CASSLRGGTQPQHF	TGTGCCAGCAGCTTAAGAGGGGGCACTCAGCCCCAGCATTTT
TRBV27	TRBJ1-2	TRBD1	.	CASTPRRGLEGYTF	TGTGCCAGCACCCCACGGAGGGGGCTGGAAGGCTACACCTTC
TRBV2	TRBJ2-5	TRBD1	.	CASTGQGQETQYF	TGTGCCAGCACCGGACAGGGCCAAGAGACCCAGTACTTC
TRBV11-1	TRBJ1-2	TRBD1	.	CASSFTGASGYTF	TGTGCCAGCAGCTTCACAGGGGCCAGCGGCTACACCTTC
TRBV5-8	TRBJ2-7	TRBD1	few	CASNWGQYPYEQYF	TGTGCCAGCAACTGGGGACAGTATCCCTACGAGCAGTACTTC
TRBV5-1	TRBJ1-2	.	.	CASSPAPGTQDGYTF	TGCGCCAGCAGCCCCGCCCCCGGGACTCAGGATGGCTACACCTTC
TRBV7-3	TRBJ1-3	.	.	CASSSGAQNTIYF	TGTGCCAGCAGCTCCGGTGCGCAAAACACCATATATTTT